This TCR beta chain was found in a study of blood T cell repertoires in COVID-19. The CDR3 contains 15 residues. This clone has more than one count but fewer than ten. TCRdb keeps only in-frame clones here, not all; method: immunoSEQ multiplex PCR. The repertoire holds around 140,000 clones, with around 90% as singletons. The clonotype was recovered from a woman between 35 and 50 years old who had been exposed to COVID-19. Source material: PBMCs or T cells enriched from blood (not recorded which). The chain carries TRBV21-1 and TRBJ2-3; the DNA was not used to check the table's D call, TRBD2. TRBV21-1 is designated a pseudogene. The CDR3 sequence is CASSLALKTTNTQYF. As DNA, the CDR3 is TGTGCCAGCAGCTTAGCTCTAAAAACTACTAATACGCAGTATTTT.